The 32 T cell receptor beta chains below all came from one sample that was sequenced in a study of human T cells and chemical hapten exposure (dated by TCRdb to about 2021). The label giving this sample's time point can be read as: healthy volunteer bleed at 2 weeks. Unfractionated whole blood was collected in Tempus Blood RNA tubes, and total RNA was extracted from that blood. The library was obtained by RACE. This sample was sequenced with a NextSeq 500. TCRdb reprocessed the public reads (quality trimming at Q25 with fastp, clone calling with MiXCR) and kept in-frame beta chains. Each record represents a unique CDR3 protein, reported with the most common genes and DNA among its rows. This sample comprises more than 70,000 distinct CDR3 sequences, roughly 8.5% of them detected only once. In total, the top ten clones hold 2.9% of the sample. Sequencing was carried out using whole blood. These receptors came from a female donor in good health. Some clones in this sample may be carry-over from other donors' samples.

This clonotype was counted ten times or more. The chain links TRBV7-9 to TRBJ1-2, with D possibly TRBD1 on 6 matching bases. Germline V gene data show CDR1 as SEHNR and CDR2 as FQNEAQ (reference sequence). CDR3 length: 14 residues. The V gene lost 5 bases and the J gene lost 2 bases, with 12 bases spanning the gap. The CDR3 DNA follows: TGTGCCAGCAGCCCAAACAGGGCCAACTATGGCTACACCTTC. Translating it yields CASSPNRANYGYTF.

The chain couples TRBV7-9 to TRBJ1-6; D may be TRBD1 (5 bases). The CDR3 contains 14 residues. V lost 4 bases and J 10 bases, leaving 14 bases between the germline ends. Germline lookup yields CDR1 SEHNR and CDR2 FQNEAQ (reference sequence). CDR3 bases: TGTGCCAGCAGCTCCCGGGACGCCGCGTCACCCCTCCACTTT. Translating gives CASSSRDAASPLHF.

CDR3 sequence reads: CASRGQGPDTQYF. The CDR3 coding sequence is TGTGCCAGCAGGGGACAGGGGCCAGATACGCAGTATTTT. The chain employs TRBV6-1 and TRBJ2-3, with 10 bases lining up with TRBD1. Germline assignment: CDR1 MNHNS and CDR2 SASEGT. V was clipped by 6 bases and J by 4 bases; unmatched bases: 1. The CDR3 is 13 residues long.

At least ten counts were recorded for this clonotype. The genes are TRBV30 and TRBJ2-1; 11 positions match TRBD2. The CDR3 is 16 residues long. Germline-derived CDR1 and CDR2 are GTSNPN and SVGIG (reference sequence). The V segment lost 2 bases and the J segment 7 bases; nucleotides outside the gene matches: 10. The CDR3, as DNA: TGTGCCTGGAGTCCACACGTAGCGGGAGGGTATAATGAGCAGTTCTTC. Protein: CAWSPHVAGGYNEQFF.

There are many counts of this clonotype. The CDR3 spells CASSLDASGSFTDTQYF. Here the CDR3 DNA reads TGCGCCAGCAGCTTGGACGCTAGCGGGTCGTTCACAGATACGCAGTATTTT. V and J are TRBV5-1 and TRBJ2-3; 8 bases line up with TRBD2. The V gene end was trimmed by 0 bases and the J gene end by 2 bases; junction bases not matched to a gene: 8. Germline V gene lookup returns CDR1 SGHRS and CDR2 YFSETQ. This CDR3 spans 17 amino acids. Variable domain in full (rest from reference TRBV5-1 and TRBJ2-3): KAGVTQTPRYLIKTRGQQVTLSCSPISGHRSVSWYQQTPGQGLQFLFEYFSETQRNKGNFPGRFSGRQFSNSRSEMNVSTLELGDSALYLCASSLDASGSFTDTQYFGPGTRLTVL.

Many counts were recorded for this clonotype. CDR3 nucleotides: TGTGCCAGCAGCAAGACTCCGCCGAACTCTGGGGCCAACGTCCTGACTTTC. It translates to CASSKTPPNSGANVLTF. The rearrangement links TRBV7-8 to TRBJ2-6; no reliable D call. The V end was cut by 5 bases, the J end by 0 bases, with 14 bases between. The CDR3 loop spans 17 amino acids. Germline assignment: CDR1 SGHVS and CDR2 FQNEAQ.

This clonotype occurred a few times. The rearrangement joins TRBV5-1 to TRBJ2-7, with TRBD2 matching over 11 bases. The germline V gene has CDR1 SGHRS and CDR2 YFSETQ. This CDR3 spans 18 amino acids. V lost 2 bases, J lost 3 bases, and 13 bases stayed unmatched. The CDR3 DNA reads TGCGCCAGCAGCTTAATACCACCAACTAGCGGGAGAGTCTACGAGCAGTACTTC. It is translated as CASSLIPPTSGRVYEQYF.

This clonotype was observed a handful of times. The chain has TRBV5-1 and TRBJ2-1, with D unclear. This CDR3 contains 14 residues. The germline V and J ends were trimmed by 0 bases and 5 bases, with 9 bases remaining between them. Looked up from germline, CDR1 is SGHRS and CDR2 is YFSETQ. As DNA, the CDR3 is TGCGCCAGCAGCTTGGCCCTACTCAACAATGAGCAGTTCTTC. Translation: CASSLALLNNEQFF.

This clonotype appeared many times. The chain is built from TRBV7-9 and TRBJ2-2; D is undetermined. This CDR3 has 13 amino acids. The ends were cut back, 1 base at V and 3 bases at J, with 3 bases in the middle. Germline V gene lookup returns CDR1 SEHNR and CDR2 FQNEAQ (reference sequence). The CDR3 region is CASSLGYTGELFF. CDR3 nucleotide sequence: TGTGCCAGCAGCTTAGGTTACACCGGGGAGCTGTTTTTT.

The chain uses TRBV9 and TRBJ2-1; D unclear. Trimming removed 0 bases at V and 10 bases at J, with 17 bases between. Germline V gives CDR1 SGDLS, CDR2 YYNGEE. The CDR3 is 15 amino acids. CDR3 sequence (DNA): TGTGCCAGCAGCGTAGACCCGCTCCCATCGGACGAGCAGTTCTTC. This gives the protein CASSVDPLPSDEQFF. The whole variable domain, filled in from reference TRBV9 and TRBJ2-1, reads DSGVTQTPKHLITATGQRVTLRCSPRSGDLSVYWYQQSLDQGLQFLIQYYNGEERAKGNILERFSAQQFPDLHSELNLSSLELGDSALYFCASSVDPLPSDEQFFGPGTRLTVL.

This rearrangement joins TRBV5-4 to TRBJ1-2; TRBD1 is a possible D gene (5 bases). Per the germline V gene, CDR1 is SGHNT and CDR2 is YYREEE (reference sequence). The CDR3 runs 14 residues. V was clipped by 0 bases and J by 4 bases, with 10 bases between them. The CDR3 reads CASSLGRGSYGYTF. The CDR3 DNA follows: TGTGCCAGCAGCTTGGGACGGGGGTCCTATGGCTACACCTTC.

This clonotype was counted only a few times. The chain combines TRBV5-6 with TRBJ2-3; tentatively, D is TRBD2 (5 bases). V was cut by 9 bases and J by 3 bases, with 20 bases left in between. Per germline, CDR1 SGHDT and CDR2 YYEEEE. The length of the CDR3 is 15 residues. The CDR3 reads CATSPPERRTDTQYF. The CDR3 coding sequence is TGTGCCACATCACCGCCCGAGCGGAGAACAGATACGCAGTATTTT.

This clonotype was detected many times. The CDR3, as DNA: TGCGCCAGCAGTGACGCGCCCTTACCGAACACCGGGGAGCTGTTTTTT. As protein: CASSDAPLPNTGELFF. This chain uses TRBV10-1 with TRBJ2-2, with no clear D. V lost 3 bases and J lost 0, with 11 bases in between. Germline V gene sequence: CDR1 WNHNN, CDR2 SYGVQD (reference sequence). There are 16 residues in the CDR3.

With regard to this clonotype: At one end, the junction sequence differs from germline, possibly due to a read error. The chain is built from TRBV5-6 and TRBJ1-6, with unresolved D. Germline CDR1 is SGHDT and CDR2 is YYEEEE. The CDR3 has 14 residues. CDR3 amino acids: CASSLGRSDSPLNF. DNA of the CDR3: TGTGCCAGCAGCTTAGGCAGGTCGGATTCACCCCTCAACTTT.

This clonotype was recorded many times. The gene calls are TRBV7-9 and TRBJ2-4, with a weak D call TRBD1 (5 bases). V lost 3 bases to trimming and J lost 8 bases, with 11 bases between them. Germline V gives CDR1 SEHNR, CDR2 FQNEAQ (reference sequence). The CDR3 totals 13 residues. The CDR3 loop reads CASSFSGKDIQYF. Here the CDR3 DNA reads TGTGCCAGCAGCTTCTCAGGGAAGGACATTCAGTACTTC.

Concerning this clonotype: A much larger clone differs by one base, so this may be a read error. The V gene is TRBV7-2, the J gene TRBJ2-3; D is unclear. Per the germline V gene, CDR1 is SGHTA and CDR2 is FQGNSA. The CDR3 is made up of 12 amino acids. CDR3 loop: CSSSLASDTQYF. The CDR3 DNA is TGTTCCAGCAGCTTAGCCTCAGATACGCAGTATTTT. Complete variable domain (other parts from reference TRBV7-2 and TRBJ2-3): GAGVSQSPSNKVTEKGKDVELRCDPISGHTALYWYRQSLGQGLEFLIYFQGNSAPDKSGLPSDRFSAERTGGSVSTLTIQRTQQEDSAVYLCSSSLASDTQYFGPGTRLTVL.

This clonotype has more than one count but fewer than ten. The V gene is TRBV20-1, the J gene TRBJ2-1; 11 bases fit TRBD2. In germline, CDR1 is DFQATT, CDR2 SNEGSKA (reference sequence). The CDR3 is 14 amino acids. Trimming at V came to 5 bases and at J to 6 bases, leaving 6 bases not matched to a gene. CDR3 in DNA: TGCAGTGCTTCTCTAGCGGGGGGATTCAATGAGCAGTTCTTC. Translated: CSASLAGGFNEQFF.

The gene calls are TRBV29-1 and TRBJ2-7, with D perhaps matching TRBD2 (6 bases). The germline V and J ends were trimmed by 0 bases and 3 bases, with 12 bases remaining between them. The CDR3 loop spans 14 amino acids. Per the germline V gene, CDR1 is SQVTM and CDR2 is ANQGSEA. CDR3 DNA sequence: TGCAGCGTTGAAGATGAGGGCGGGAACTACGAGCAGTACTTC. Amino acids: CSVEDEGGNYEQYF.

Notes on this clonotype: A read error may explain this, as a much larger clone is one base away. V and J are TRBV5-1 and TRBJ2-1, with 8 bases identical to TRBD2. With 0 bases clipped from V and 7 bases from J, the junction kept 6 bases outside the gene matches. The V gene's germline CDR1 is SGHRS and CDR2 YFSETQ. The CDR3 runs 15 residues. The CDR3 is CASSLVPAGVNEQFF. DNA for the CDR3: TGCGCCAGCAGCTTGGTGCCAGCGGGAGTTAATGAGCAGTTCTTC.

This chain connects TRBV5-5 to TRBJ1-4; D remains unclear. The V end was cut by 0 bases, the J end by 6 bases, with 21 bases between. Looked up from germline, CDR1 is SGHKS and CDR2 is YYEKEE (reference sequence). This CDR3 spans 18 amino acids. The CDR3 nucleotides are TGTGCCAGCAGCTTGGTAGGGTCGAGATCGTTTAATGATGAAAAACTGTTTTTT. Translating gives CASSLVGSRSFNDEKLFF. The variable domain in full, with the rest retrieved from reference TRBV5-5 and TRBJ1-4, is DAGVTQSPTHLIKTRGQQVTLRCSPISGHKSVSWYQQVLGQGPQFIFQYYEKEERGRGNFPDRFSARQFPNYSSELNVNALLLGDSALYLCASSLVGSRSFNDEKLFFGSGTQLSVL.

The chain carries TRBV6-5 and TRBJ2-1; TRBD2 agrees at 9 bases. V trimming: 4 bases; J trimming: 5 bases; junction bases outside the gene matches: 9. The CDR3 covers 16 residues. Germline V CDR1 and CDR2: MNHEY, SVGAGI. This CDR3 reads CASSLTGTSINNEQFF. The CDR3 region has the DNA TGTGCCAGCAGTTTAACCGGGACTAGCATTAACAATGAGCAGTTCTTC.

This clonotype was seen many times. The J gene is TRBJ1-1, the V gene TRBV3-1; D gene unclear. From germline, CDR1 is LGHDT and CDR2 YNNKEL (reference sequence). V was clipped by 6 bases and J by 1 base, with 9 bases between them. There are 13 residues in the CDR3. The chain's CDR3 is CASRQSGNTEAFF. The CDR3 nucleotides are TGTGCCAGCAGACAGTCAGGGAACACTGAAGCTTTCTTT.

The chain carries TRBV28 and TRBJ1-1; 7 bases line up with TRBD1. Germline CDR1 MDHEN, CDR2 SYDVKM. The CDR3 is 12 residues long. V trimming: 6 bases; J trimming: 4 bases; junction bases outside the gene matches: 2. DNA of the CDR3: TGTGCCAGCAGGACAGGGAGCACTGAAGCTTTCTTT. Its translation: CASRTGSTEAFF.

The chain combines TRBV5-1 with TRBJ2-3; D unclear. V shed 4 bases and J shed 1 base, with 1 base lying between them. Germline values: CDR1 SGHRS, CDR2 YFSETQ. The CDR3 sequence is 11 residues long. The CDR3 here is CASSRTDTQYF. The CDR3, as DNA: TGCGCCAGCAGCCGCACAGATACGCAGTATTTT.

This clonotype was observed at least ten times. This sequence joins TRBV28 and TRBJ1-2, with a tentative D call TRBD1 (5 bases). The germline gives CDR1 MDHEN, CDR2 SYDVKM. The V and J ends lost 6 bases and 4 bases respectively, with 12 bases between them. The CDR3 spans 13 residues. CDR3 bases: TGTGCCAGCAGCCTTGACAGCATCTATGGCTACACCTTC. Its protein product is CASSLDSIYGYTF.

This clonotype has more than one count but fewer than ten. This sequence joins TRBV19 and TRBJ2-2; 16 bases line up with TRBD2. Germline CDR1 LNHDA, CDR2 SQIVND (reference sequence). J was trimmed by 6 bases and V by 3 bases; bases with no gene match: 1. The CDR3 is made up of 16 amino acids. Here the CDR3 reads CASSMGLAGGAGELFF. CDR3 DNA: TGTGCCAGTAGTATGGGACTAGCGGGAGGGGCCGGGGAGCTGTTTTTT.

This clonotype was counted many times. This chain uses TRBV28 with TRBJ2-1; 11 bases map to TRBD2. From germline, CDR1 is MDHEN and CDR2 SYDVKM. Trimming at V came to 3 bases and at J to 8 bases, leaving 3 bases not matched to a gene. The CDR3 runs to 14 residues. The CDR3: CASSLLLAGDEQFF. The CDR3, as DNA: TGTGCCAGCAGTTTGCTACTAGCGGGGGATGAGCAGTTCTTC.

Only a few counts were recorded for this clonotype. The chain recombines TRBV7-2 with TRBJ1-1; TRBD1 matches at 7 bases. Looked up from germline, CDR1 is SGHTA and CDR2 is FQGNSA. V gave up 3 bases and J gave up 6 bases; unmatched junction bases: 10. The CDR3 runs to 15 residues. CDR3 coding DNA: TGTGCCAGCAGCTTCCACAGGGGAAAGTGGGCTGAAGCTTTCTTT. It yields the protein CASSFHRGKWAEAFF. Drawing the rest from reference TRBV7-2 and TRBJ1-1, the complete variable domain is GAGVSQSPSNKVTEKGKDVELRCDPISGHTALYWYRQSLGQGLEFLIYFQGNSAPDKSGLPSDRFSAERTGGSVSTLTIQRTQQEDSAVYLCASSFHRGKWAEAFFGQGTRLTVV.

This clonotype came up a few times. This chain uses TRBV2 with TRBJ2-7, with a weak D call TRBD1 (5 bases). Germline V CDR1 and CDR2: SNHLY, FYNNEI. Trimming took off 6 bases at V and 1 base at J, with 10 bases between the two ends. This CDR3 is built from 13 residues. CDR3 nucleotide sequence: TGTGCCAGCAGGGACACGAAGTCCTACGAGCAGTACTTC. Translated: CASRDTKSYEQYF.

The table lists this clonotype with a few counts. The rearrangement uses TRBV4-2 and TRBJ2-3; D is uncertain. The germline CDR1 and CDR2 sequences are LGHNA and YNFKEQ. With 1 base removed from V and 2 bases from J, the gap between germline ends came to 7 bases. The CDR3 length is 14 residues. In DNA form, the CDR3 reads TGTGCCAGCAGCCAAGGATCGATCACAGATACGCAGTATTTT. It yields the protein CASSQGSITDTQYF.

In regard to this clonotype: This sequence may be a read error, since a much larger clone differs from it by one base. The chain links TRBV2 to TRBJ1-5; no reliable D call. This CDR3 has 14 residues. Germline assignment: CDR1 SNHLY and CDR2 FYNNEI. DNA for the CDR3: TGTGCCGGCAGTGACGTGGGGAGCAATCAGCCCCAGCATTTT. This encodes CAGSDVGSNQPQHF.

The CDR3 sequence: CASSRDRTSTDTQYF. In nucleotides, the CDR3 is TGTGCCAGCAGCCGGGACAGGACTAGCACAGATACGCAGTATTTT. V usage is TRBV27 and J usage is TRBJ2-3; TRBD1 matches at 8 bases. Trimming removed 6 bases from V and 0 bases from J; junction bases left unmatched: 5. This CDR3 is 15 amino acids long. Germline V CDR1 and CDR2: MNHEY, SMNVEV (reference sequence).